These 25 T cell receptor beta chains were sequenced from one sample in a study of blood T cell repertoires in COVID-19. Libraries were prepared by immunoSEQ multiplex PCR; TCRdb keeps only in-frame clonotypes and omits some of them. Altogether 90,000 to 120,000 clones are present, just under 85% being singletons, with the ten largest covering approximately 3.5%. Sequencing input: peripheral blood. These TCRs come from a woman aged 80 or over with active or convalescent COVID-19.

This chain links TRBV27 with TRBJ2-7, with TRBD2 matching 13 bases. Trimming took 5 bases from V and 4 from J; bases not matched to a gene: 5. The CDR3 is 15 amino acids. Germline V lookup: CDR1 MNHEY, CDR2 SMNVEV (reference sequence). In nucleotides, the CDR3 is TGTGCCAGCAGTGTACCGGGACTAGCGGGATACGAGCAGTACTTC. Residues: CASSVPGLAGYEQYF.

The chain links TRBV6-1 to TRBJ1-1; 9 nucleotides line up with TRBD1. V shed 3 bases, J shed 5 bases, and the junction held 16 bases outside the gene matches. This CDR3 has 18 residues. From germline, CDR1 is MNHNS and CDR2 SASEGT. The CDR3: CASSDPLGQGERRTEAFF. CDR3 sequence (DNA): TGTGCCAGCAGTGATCCTTTGGGACAGGGTGAAAGAAGGACTGAAGCTTTCTTT.

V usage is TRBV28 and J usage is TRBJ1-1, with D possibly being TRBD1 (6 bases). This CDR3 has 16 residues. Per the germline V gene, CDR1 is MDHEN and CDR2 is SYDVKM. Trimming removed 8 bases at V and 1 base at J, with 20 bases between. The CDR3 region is CASRLQGLGKNTEAFF. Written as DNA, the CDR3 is TGTGCCAGCCGACTCCAGGGGTTGGGAAAGAACACTGAAGCTTTCTTT.

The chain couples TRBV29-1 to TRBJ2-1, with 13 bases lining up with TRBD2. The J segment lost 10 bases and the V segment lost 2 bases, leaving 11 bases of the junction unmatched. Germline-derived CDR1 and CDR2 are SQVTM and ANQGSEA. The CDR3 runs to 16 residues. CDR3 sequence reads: CSVEIRRRTSGGEQFF. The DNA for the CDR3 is TGCAGCGTTGAAATTCGCCGTAGGACTAGCGGGGGAGAGCAGTTCTTC.

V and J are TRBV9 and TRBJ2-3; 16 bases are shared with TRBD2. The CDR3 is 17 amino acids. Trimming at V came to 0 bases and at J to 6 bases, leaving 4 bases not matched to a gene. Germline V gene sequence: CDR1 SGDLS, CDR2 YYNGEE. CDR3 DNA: TGTGCCAGCAGCGTAGCCGGGACTAGCGGGGGGGGTGATACGCAGTATTTT. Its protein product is CASSVAGTSGGGDTQYF.

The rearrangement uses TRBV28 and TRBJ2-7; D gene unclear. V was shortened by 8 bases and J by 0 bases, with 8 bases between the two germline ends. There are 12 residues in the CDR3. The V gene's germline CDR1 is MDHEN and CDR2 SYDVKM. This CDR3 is CASLSTSYEQYF. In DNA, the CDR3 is TGTGCCAGCCTGAGTACCTCCTACGAGCAGTACTTC.

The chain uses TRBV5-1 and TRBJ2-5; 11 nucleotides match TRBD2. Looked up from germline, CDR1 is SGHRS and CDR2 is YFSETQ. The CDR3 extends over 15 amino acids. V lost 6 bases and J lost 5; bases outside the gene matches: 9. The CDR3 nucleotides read TGCGCCAGCAAATCACTAGCGGGAGCCCCGGAGACCCAGTACTTC. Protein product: CASKSLAGAPETQYF.

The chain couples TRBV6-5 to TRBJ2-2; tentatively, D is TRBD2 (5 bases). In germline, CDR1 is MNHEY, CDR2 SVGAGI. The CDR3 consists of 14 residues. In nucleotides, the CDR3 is TGTGCTGTAGCCAGCGGAGTGAACACCGGGGAGCTGTTTTTT. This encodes CAVASGVNTGELFF.

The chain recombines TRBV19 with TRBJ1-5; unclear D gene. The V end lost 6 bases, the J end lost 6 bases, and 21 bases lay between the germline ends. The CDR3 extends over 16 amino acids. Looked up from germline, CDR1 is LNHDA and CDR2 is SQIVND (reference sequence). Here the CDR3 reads CASSPWEGLDSQPQHF. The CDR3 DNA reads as TGTGCCAGTAGCCCCTGGGAGGGCCTTGACTCTCAGCCCCAGCATTTT. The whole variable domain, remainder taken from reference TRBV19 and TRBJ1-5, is DGGITQSPKYLFRKEGQNVTLSCEQNLNHDAMYWYRQDPGQGLRLIYYSQIVNDFQKGDIAEGYSVSREKKESFPLTVTSAQKNPTAFYLCASSPWEGLDSQPQHFGDGTRLSIL.

CDR3 sequence reads: CASSLERGTEAFF. DNA of the CDR3: TGTGCCAGCAGCTTAGAGCGAGGCACTGAAGCTTTCTTT. This sequence joins TRBV7-8 and TRBJ1-1; D unclear. Germline CDR1 is SGHVS and CDR2 is FQNEAQ. This CDR3 has 13 amino acids. Trimming took off 1 base at V and 4 bases at J, with 7 bases between the two ends.

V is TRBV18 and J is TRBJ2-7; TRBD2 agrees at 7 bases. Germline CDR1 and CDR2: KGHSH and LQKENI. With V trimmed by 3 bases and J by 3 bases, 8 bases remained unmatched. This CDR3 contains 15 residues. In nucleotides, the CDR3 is TGTGCCAGCTCACCTCCGGGACTACTGAACTACGAGCAGTACTTC. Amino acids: CASSPPGLLNYEQYF.

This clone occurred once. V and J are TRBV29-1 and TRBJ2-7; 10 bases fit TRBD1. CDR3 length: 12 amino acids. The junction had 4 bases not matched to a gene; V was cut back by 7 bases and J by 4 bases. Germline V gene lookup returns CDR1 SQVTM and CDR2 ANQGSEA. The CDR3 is CSARDRGYEQYF. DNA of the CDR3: TGCAGCGCAAGGGACAGGGGATACGAGCAGTACTTC.

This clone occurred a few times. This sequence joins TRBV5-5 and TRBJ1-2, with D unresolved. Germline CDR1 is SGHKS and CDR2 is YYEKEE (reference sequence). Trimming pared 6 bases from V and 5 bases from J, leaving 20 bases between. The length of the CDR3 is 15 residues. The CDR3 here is CASTSGGRRGYGYTF. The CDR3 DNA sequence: TGTGCCAGCACCTCGGGAGGCCGCCGGGGTTATGGCTACACCTTC.

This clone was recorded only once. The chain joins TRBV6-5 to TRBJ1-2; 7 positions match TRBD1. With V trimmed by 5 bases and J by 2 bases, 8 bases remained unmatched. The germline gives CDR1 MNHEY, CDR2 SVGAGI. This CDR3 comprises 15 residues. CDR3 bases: TGTGCCAGCAGTCGAACGCTACAGGGGAACTATGGCTACACCTTC. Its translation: CASSRTLQGNYGYTF.

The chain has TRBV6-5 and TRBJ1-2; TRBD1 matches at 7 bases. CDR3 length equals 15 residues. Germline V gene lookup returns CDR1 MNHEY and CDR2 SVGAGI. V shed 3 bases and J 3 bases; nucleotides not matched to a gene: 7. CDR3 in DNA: TGTGCCAGCAGTTATACAGGGGACTTCGACTATGGCTACACCTTC. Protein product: CASSYTGDFDYGYTF.

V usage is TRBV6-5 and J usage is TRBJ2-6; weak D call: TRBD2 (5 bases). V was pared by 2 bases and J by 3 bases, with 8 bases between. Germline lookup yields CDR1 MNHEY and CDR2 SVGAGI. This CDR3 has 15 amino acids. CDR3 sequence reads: CASSYVRVGANVLTF. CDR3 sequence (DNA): TGTGCCAGCAGTTACGTGCGGGTTGGGGCCAACGTCCTGACTTTC.

The CDR3 protein is CASSSSGSRSTEAFF. DNA of the CDR3: TGTGCCAGCAGCTCGTCGGGTAGTAGGAGCACTGAAGCTTTCTTT. The chain links TRBV7-6 to TRBJ1-1; D not certain. Deletions cut 4 bases from V and 4 bases from J, with 16 bases between. This CDR3 region has 15 residues. Germline V gene data show CDR1 as SGHVS and CDR2 as FNYEAQ. Filled out from reference TRBV7-6 and TRBJ1-1, the complete variable domain reads GAGVSQSPRYKVTKRGQDVALRCDPISGHVSLYWYRQALGQGPEFLTYFNYEAQQDKSGLPNDRFSAERPEGSISTLTIQRTEQRDSAMYRCASSSSGSRSTEAFFGQGTRLTVV.

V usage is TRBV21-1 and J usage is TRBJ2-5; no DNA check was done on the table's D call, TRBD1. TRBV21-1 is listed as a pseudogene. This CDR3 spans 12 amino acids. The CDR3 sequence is CASRQGMETQYF. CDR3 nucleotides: TGTGCCAGCAGGCAGGGGATGGAGACCCAGTACTTC.

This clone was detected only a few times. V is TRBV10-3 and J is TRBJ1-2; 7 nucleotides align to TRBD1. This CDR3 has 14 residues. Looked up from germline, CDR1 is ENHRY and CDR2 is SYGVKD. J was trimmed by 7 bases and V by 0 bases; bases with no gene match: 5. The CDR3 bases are TGTGCCATCAGTGAGTCACAGGGGCAACGTGGCTACACCTTC. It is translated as CAISESQGQRGYTF.

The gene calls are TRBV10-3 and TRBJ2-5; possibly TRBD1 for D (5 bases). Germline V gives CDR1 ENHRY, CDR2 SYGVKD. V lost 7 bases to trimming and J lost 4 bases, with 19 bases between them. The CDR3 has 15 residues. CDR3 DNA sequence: TGTGCCATCAAAGTCAGGGCCAGGGCTGGAGAGACCCAGTACTTC. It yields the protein CAIKVRARAGETQYF.

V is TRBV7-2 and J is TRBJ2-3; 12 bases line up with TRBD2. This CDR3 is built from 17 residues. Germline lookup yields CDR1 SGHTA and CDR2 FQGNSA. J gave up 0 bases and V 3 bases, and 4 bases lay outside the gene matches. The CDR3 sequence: CASSFLAGGPSTDTQYF. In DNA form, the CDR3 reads TGTGCCAGCAGCTTCCTAGCGGGAGGGCCTAGCACAGATACGCAGTATTTT.

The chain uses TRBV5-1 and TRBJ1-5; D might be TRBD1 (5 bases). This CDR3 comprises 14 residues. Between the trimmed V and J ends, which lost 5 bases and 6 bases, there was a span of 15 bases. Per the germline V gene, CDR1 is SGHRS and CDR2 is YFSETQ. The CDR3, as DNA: TGCGCCAGCAGTGCAAGAGGAGGGGCTCAGCCCCAGCATTTT. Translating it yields CASSARGGAQPQHF. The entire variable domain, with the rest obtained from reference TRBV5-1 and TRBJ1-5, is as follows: KAGVTQTPRYLIKTRGQQVTLSCSPISGHRSVSWYQQTPGQGLQFLFEYFSETQRNKGNFPGRFSGRQFSNSRSEMNVSTLELGDSALYLCASSARGGAQPQHFGDGTRLSIL.

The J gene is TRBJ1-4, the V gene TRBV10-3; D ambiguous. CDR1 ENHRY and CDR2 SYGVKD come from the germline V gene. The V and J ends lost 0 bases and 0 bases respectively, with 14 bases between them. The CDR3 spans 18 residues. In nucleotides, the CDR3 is TGTGCCATCAGTGAGTCAACCCCTAATCTTGCAACTAATGAAAAACTGTTTTTT. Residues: CAISESTPNLATNEKLFF.

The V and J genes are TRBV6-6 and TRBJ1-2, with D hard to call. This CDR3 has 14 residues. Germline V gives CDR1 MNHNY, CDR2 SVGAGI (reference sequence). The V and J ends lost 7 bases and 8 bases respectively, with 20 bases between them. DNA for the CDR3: TGTGCCAGCATTGCCCCAGGATCCTCCTGGGGCTACACCTTC. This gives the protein CASIAPGSSWGYTF.

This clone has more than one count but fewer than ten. CDR3 amino acids: CATHYYTGRSSTDTQYF. For the CDR3, the DNA is TGTGCCACCCATTACTATACAGGCCGGTCTAGCACAGATACGCAGTATTTT. This sequence joins TRBV15 and TRBJ2-3, with D perhaps TRBD1 (5 bases). This CDR3 region has 17 residues. With 8 bases removed from V and 0 bases from J, the gap between germline ends came to 21 bases. The germline V gene has CDR1 LNHNV and CDR2 YYDKDF (reference sequence). Full variable domain (missing parts from reference TRBV15 and TRBJ2-3): DAMVIQNPRYQVTQFGKPVTLSCSQTLNHNVMYWYQQKSSQAPKLLFHYYDKDFNNEADTPDNFQSRRPNTSFCFLDIRSPGLGDTAMYLCATHYYTGRSSTDTQYFGPGTRLTVL.